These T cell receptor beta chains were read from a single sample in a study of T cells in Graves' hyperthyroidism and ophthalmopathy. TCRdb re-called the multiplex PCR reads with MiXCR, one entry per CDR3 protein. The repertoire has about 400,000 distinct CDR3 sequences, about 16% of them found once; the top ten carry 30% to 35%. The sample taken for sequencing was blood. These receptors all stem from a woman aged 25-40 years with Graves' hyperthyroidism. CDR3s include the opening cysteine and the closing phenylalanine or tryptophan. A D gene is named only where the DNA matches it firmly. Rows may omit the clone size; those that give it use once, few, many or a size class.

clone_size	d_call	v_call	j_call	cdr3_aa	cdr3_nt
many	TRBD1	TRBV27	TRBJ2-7	CASSSGTGSSYEQYF	TGTGCCAGCAGTTCCGGGACAGGGAGCTCCTACGAGCAGTACTTC
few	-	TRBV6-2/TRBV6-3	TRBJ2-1	CASGRGTKTSSYNEQFF	TGTGCCAGCGGTAGAGGGACGAAGACTAGCTCCTACAATGAGCAGTTCTTC
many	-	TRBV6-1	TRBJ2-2	CASSYSPGSGELFF	TGTGCCAGCAGTTATTCCCCGGGCTCCGGGGAGCTGTTTTTT
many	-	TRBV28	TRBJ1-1	CASSLSRISKAFF	TGTGCCAGCAGTTTATCCCGGATCTCTAAAGCTTTCTTT
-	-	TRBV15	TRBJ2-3	CATSRDYLGADTQYF	TGTGCCACCAGCAGAGATTACCTTGGCGCAGATACGCAGTATTTT
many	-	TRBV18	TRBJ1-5	CASSEDTNQPQHF	TGTGCCAGCTCAGAGGATACTAATCAGCCCCAGCATTTT
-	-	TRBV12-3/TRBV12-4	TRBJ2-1	CASSSQGKTYNEQFF	TGTGCCAGCAGTTCCCAGGGGAAGACCTACAATGAGCAGTTCTTC
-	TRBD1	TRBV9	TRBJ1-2	CASSVRLAGGYYGYTF	TGTGCCAGCAGCGTCCGTTTGGCAGGGGGCTACTATGGCTACACCTTC
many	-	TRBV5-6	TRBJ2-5	CASSYRAEETQYF	TGTGCCAGCAGCTACCGGGCGGAAGAGACCCAGTACTTC
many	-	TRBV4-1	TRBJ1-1	CASSPTLNTEAFF	TGTGCCAGCAGCCCCACACTGAACACTGAAGCTTTCTTT
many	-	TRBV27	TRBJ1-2	CASSFGPQEDGYTF	TGTGCCAGCAGTTTCGGACCCCAAGAGGATGGCTACACCTTC
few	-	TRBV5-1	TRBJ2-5	CASSLYGVSGNQETQYF	TGCGCCAGCAGCTTGTATGGTGTTTCAGGCAACCAAGAGACCCAGTACTTC
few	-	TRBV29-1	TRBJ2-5	CSVSQETQYF	TGCAGCGTCAGCCAAGAGACCCAGTACTTC
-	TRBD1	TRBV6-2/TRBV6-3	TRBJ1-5	CASRHGQAGRGGDQPQHF	TGTGCCAGCAGACACGGACAGGCCGGGCGAGGGGGAGATCAGCCCCAGCATTTT
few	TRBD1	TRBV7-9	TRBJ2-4	CASSDSYDRVWNIQYF	TGTGCCAGCAGCGATTCCTACGACAGGGTTTGGAACATTCAGTACTTC
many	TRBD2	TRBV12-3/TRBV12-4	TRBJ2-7	CASSPRTSGRVSEQYF	TGTGCCAGCAGTCCACGGACTAGCGGGAGGGTGTCCGAGCAGTACTTC
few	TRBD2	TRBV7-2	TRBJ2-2	CASSLTSGANTGELFF	TGTGCCAGCAGCCTCACTAGCGGGGCGAACACCGGGGAGCTGTTTTTT
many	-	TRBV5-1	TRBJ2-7	CASSLYRGNSYEQYF	TGCGCCAGCAGCTTGTATCGGGGCAACTCCTACGAGCAGTACTTC
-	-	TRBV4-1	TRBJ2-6	CASSHLDRPMYSGANVLTF	TGCGCCAGCAGCCACCTCGACAGGCCAATGTACTCTGGGGCCAATGTCCTGACTTTC
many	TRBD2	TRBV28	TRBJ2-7	CASSLDGRAAYEQYF	TGTGCCAGCAGTTTAGACGGGAGGGCCGCTTACGAGCAGTACTTC
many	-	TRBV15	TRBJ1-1	CATSREGQNTEAFF	TGTGCCACCAGCAGGGAAGGACAGAACACTGAAGCTTTCTTT
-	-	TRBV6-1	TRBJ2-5	CASSKGRKETQYF	TGTGCCAGCAGCAAGGGACGGAAAGAGACCCAGTACTTC
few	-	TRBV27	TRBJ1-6	CASRPRAGPNSPLHF	TGTGCCAGCAGACCGAGAGCAGGCCCTAATTCACCCCTCCACTTT
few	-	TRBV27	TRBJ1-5	CASSPIDSYNQPQHF	TGTGCCAGCAGTCCCATCGACAGCTACAATCAGCCCCAGCATTTT
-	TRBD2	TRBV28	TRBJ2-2	CASSLYRSAGLGTSGTNTGELFF	TGTGCCAGCAGTTTATATCGGAGTGCAGGTCTCGGGACTAGCGGAACGAACACCGGGGAGCTGTTTTTT
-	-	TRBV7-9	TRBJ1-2	CASSFLIGYGYTF	TGTGCCAGCAGCTTCCTAATAGGGTATGGCTACACCTTC
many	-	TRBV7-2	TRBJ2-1	CASSSDQVEKQFF	TGTGCCAGCAGCTCAGACCAGGTCGAAAAGCAGTTCTTC